The entry that follows covers one T cell receptor (beta chain) sequence. This entry comes from a study of CD8 T cells in Susac syndrome. The CDR3 is made up of 16 amino acids. V was trimmed by 2 bases and J by 1 base, leaving 15 bases between them. The germline gives CDR1 SEHNR, CDR2 FQNEAQ (reference sequence). Treatment-naive patients with stable or active relapsing-remitting disease were the multiple sclerosis controls. Reverse transcription of about 0.45 to 1 ug RNA used random hexamers. Via MiXCR, TCRdb re-called the immunoSEQ multiplex PCR reads, giving one row per CDR3 protein. The table records around 220,000 distinct CDR3 sequences, approximately 90% of them present only once.

The sequencing input was CD8+ T cells from PBMCs. This TCR was sampled from a human donor with multiple sclerosis. This sequence joins TRBV7-9 and TRBJ2-7; possibly TRBD1 for D (6 bases). The CDR3 loop reads CASSLNRDTASYEQYF. DNA of the CDR3: TGTGCCAGCAGCTTAAACCGGGACACTGCGTCCTACGAGCAGTACTTC.